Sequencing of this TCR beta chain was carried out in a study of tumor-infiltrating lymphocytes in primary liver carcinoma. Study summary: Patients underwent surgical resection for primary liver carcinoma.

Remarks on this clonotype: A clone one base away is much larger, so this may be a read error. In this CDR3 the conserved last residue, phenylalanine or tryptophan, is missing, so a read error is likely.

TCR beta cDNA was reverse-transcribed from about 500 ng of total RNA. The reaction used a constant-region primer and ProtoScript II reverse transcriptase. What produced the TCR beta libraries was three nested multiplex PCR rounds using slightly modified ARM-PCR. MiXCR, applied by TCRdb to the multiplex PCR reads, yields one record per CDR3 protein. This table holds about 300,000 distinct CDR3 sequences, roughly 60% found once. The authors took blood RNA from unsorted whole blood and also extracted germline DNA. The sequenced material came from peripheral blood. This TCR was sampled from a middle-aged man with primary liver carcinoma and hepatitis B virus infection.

The CDR3 nucleotides read TGTGCCAGCCGTTCTGAAGAGACCCAGTACTCC. This sequence encodes CASRSEETQYS. V and J are TRBV12-3 or TRBV12-4 and TRBJ2-5; D not certain. The ends were cut back, 8 bases at V and 3 bases at J, with 7 bases in the middle. The CDR3 contains 11 residues.